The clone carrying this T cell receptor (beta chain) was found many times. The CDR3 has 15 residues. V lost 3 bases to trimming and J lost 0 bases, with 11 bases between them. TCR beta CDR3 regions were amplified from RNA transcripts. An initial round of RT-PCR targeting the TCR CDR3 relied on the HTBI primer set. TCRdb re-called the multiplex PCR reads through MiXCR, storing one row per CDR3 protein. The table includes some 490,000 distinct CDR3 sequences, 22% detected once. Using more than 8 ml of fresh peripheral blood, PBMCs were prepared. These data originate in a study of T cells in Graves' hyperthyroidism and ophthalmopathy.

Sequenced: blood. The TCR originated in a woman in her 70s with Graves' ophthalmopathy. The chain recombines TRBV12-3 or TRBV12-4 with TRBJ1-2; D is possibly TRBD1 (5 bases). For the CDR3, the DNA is TGTGCCAGCAGTTTCGGAAGCAGGGCTAACTATGGCTACACCTTC. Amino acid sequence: CASSFGSRANYGYTF.